These 31 T cell receptor beta chains share one sample of origin, sequenced in a study of tumor-infiltrating lymphocytes in primary liver carcinoma. The input was 450 to 500 ng total RNA; TCR beta cDNA was made from it with a constant-region primer. Slightly modified ARM-PCR with three nested multiplex PCR rounds yielded TCR beta libraries. Amplification in the first two PCR rounds was performed using TRBV1-TRBV30 forward primers and a C-beta reverse primer for 10 cycles each. TCRdb passed the multiplex PCR reads through MiXCR, listing each CDR3 protein once. Counted here are about 110,000 distinct CDR3 sequences, 50% to 65% occurring once; the ten biggest clones make up around 9.3%. Co-extraction yielded RNA and DNA from about 20-30 mg of unsorted bulk tissue. Sequences were obtained from liver tumor tissue from sampling region 1. Subset defined: tumor region T1, superior pole. All receptors derive from a woman aged 55 to 70 with primary liver carcinoma and hepatitis B virus infection.

This clonotype occurred a few times. The chain employs TRBV28 and TRBJ2-4; D not resolved. Germline lookup yields CDR1 MDHEN and CDR2 SYDVKM. V was trimmed by 2 bases and J by 0 bases, leaving 8 bases between them. This CDR3 comprises 15 residues. CDR3 DNA sequence: TGTGCCAGCAGTTTACGCTACCTAGCCAAAAACATTCAGTACTTC. Protein: CASSLRYLAKNIQYF.

This clonotype occurred once. A much larger clone lies a single base off, so this may be a read error. V is TRBV6-2 or TRBV6-3 and J is TRBJ1-5, with D tentatively TRBD1 (6 bases). Germline loops: CDR1 MNHEY, CDR2 SVGEGT. The CDR3 has 18 residues. V was clipped by 7 bases and J by 2 bases, with 24 bases between them. The CDR3 bases are TGTGCCAGCAACCCAGACCCCCACAGGGAGGGGGGCAATCAGCCCCAGCATTTT. Its translation: CASNPDPHREGGNQPQHF.

Of note for this clonotype: A much larger clone differs from this one at a single base, so this may be a read error. Since no conserved phenylalanine or tryptophan closes the CDR3, a read error is the likely cause. The genes are TRBV29-1 and TRBJ2-7, with 8 bases matching TRBD1. V lost 8 bases and J lost 4; bases outside the gene matches: 10. This CDR3 contains 13 residues. Germline values: CDR1 SQVTM, CDR2 ANQGSEA. The CDR3 loop reads CSFSGGEAYEQYL. The CDR3 bases are TGCAGCTTTTCAGGGGGCGAAGCGTACGAGCAGTACTTA.

This clonotype was recorded at least ten times. The gene calls are TRBV12-3 or TRBV12-4 and TRBJ2-5; the match to TRBD1 covers 9 bases. CDR3 size: 15 residues. Germline trimming cut 6 bases from V and 5 bases from J; bases unmatched to any gene: 10. The CDR3 region has the DNA TGTGCCAGCAGCTATAGACAGGGGGGAGGTGAGACCCAGTACTTC. This translates into CASSYRQGGGETQYF.

This clonotype was seen only a few times. This rearrangement joins TRBV28 to TRBJ2-7, with D possibly matching TRBD1 (5 bases). The germline V gene has CDR1 MDHEN and CDR2 SYDVKM. V lost 7 bases and J lost 3, with 10 bases in between. The CDR3 has 12 amino acids. The CDR3 protein is CASTRDFYEQYF. The CDR3 region has the DNA TGTGCCAGCACCAGGGATTTCTACGAGCAGTACTTC.

This chain joins TRBV18 and TRBJ1-1; D might be TRBD1 (5 bases). V gave up 3 bases and J gave up 10 bases, with 18 bases separating them. The CDR3 runs to 14 residues. Germline V gives CDR1 KGHSH, CDR2 LQKENI. This CDR3 reads CASSPGIQVSGAFF. The DNA of the CDR3 is TGTGCCAGCTCACCGGGGATACAGGTTTCAGGAGCTTTCTTT.

This clonotype was recorded at least ten times. The chain recombines TRBV28 with TRBJ2-4, with 7 bases identical to TRBD1. The V segment lost 2 bases and the J segment 0 bases; nucleotides outside the gene matches: 4. This CDR3 has 16 amino acids. In germline, CDR1 is MDHEN, CDR2 SYDVKM. CDR3 protein: CASSLVGQLAKNIQYF. In DNA, the CDR3 is TGTGCCAGCAGTTTAGTGGGACAGCTAGCCAAAAACATTCAGTACTTC.

This clonotype has just a few counts. With a much larger clone just one base away, this may be a read error. This chain links TRBV12-3 or TRBV12-4 with TRBJ2-2; 13 positions agree with TRBD2. Trimming cost V 9 bases and J 8 bases; bases outside gene matches: 9. CDR3 length: 15 residues. CDR3 in DNA: TGTGCCAGAAGTCAGGGACTAGCGGGACGTGGGGAGCTGTTTTTT. As protein: CARSQGLAGRGELFF.

This clonotype was picked up one time. At one end the junction does not follow the germline gene, possibly because of a read error. In nucleotides, the CDR3 is TGCGCCAGCAGCCAAGATGGGCAGGGGAACATTGAAGCTCTCTTT. It translates to CASSQDGQGNIEALF. J is TRBJ1-1 and V is TRBV4-1; D is perhaps TRBD1 (6 bases). This CDR3 is built from 15 residues. Looked up from germline, CDR1 is MGHRA and CDR2 is YSYEKL.

Note on this clonotype: One end of the junction does not line up with germline, which may come from a read error. The V gene is TRBV6-6, the J gene TRBJ2-7, with no clear D. Germline assignment: CDR1 MNHNY and CDR2 SVGAGI (reference sequence). CDR3 length equals 12 residues. CDR3 nucleotides: TGTGCCGGCAGTCAGACGGAGTACGAGCAGTACTTC. Translated, it gives CAGSQTEYEQYF.

To note about this clonotype: It may be a read error: a sequence one base away is much more abundant. The chain combines TRBV30 with TRBJ1-2; weak D call: TRBD1 (5 bases). There are 13 residues in the CDR3. Germline-derived CDR1 and CDR2 are GTSNPN and SVGIG (reference sequence). CDR3 coding DNA: TGTGCCTGGTCAAGGGGTTCTAAGTATGGCTACACCTTC. Translated, it gives CAWSRGSKYGYTF.

About this clonotype: One junction end disagrees with the germline gene, perhaps due to a read error. The chain couples TRBV6-5 to TRBJ1-6, with 9 bases fitting TRBD1. Germline V CDR1 and CDR2: MNHEY, SVGAGI. This CDR3 spans 15 amino acids. CDR3 in DNA: TGTACCAGCAGTCTTACCGGGACAGGGAATTCACCCCTCTACTTT. Translation gives CTSSLTGTGNSPLYF.

This clonotype was picked up a small number of times. Being one base from a much bigger clone, this may be a read error. DNA of the CDR3: TGTACCAGCAGTTTGTTTAGAGTAAACACTGAAGCTTTCTTT. As protein: CTSSLFRVNTEAFF. The gene calls are TRBV12-3 or TRBV12-4 and TRBJ1-1, with D hard to call. CDR3 length equals 14 residues.

To note about this clonotype: This clone may be a read error of a much larger clone one base away. The rearrangement joins TRBV6-1 to TRBJ1-1; no clear D. CDR3 size: 14 residues. The germline V gene has CDR1 MNHNS and CDR2 SASEGT. The V and J ends lost 10 bases and 3 bases respectively, with 18 bases between them. The CDR3 spells CATRMISEDTEAFF. CDR3 DNA sequence: TGTGCCACCCGCATGATCTCGGAGGACACTGAAGCTTTCTTT.

This clonotype has only a few counts. The CDR3 end shows no conserved phenylalanine or tryptophan, and so a read error is likely. The DNA is left out, because the CDR3 cannot be placed on it with certainty; the CDR3 is given as TCRdb lists it. J is TRBJ1-5 and V is TRBV10-3. The CDR3 extends over 13 residues, inclusive of both ends. Germline V gene lookup returns CDR1 ENHRY and CDR2 SYGVKD. The CDR3 reads CAISGDPTGTRHS.

The gene calls are TRBV18 and TRBJ2-3; 13 bases are a match to TRBD2. Germline-derived CDR1 and CDR2 are KGHSH and LQKENI. The CDR3 spans 17 residues. J was trimmed by 1 base and V by 0 bases; bases with no gene match: 1. CDR3: CASSPPGLAGGTDTQYF. The CDR3 bases are TGTGCCAGCTCACCACCTGGACTAGCGGGAGGCACAGATACGCAGTATTTT.

The gene calls are TRBV11-2 and TRBJ2-7; D might be TRBD2 (5 bases). Germline assignment: CDR1 SGHAT and CDR2 FQNNGV. This CDR3 is built from 15 residues. V lost 3 bases to trimming and J lost 2 bases, with 14 bases between them. CDR3 sequence (DNA): TGTGCCAGCAGCTTTAATCGGGGAGCCCCCTACGAGCAGTACTTC. This translates into CASSFNRGAPYEQYF.

This clonotype was seen a few times. Sequence at one end of the junction differs from germline and may be a read error. V usage is TRBV5-4 and J usage is TRBJ1-6; D not certain. The CDR3 sequence is 15 residues long. Germline V gene lookup returns CDR1 SGHNT and CDR2 YYREEE (reference sequence). The CDR3 coding sequence is TGTGCCAGCAGCACCGGGCGGGCCCATAATCCACCCCTCCACTTT. This codes for CASSTGRAHNPPLHF.

This clonotype came up once. The chain uses TRBV10-2 and TRBJ2-1; D is perhaps TRBD2 (5 bases). With 1 base removed from V and 8 bases from J, the gap between germline ends came to 15 bases. The CDR3 contains 15 residues. The germline CDR1 and CDR2 sequences are WSHSY and SAAADI. CDR3 nucleotides: TGCGCCAGCAGTGAGTTTGAGGGAGCTAAGGATGAGCAGTTCTTC. Its protein product is CASSEFEGAKDEQFF.

Notes on this clonotype: Relative to the germline gene, one junction end is altered; a read error may explain this. V gene TRBV29-1 combines with J gene TRBJ2-5; D unclear. The DNA matches TRBJ1-1 better at its end, which makes the J call doubtful. The CDR3 is 11 amino acids. Germline V lookup: CDR1 SQVTM, CDR2 ANQGSEA. The CDR3 bases are TGCAGCGTTCGTGTGAGCTCTGATGCTTTCTTT. Encoded protein: CSVRVSSDAFF.

Of note for this clonotype: This may be a read error: a much more frequent sequence differs by one nucleotide. Written as DNA, the CDR3 is TGCAGCATTGCGACGGGCAGGGATCAGCCCCAGCATTTT. Protein: CSIATGRDQPQHF. The V call is TRBV29-1, the J call TRBJ1-5, with D tentatively TRBD1 (5 bases). This CDR3 is built from 13 residues. The germline V gene has CDR1 SQVTM and CDR2 ANQGSEA. Trimming shortened V by 8 bases and J by 5 bases, and 16 bases separated the two germline ends.

Note on this clonotype: A junction boundary mismatches the germline segment, possibly from a read error. The rearrangement joins TRBV11-1 to TRBJ1-1; D is uncertain. Germline V gene data show CDR1 as SGHAT and CDR2 as FQDESV (reference sequence). This CDR3 is 13 amino acids long. This CDR3 is CTSSLLADTETFF. The CDR3 DNA reads TGTACCAGCAGCTTACTGGCCGACACTGAAACTTTCTTT.

In DNA, the CDR3 is TGTGTCAGTAACTTCTACCAAGCGGGAGAGACCCAGTACTTC. Translating gives CVSNFYQAGETQYF. The rearrangement uses TRBV11-2 and TRBJ2-5; weak D call: TRBD2 (6 bases). This CDR3 has 14 amino acids. The germline V gene has CDR1 SGHAT and CDR2 FQNNGV.

Comment on this clonotype: This is likely a read error, given that the CDR3 carries no conserved phenylalanine or tryptophan at its end. This chain links TRBV11-3 with TRBJ2-7, with 10 bases lining up with TRBD1. The CDR3 totals 15 residues. CDR1 and CDR2 from the germline V gene are SGHNT and YENEEA. The CDR3 spells CTSSPETGGNYEQYL. The DNA for the CDR3 is TGTACCAGCAGCCCCGAGACAGGGGGCAACTACGAGCAGTACCTC.

This clonotype was seen a single time. The final CDR3 position lacks the conserved phenylalanine or tryptophan, pointing to a likely read error. The J gene is TRBJ2-7, the V gene TRBV4-2; either TRBD1 or TRBD2 may fit D (5 bases each). Germline CDR1 reads LGHNA; CDR2 reads YNFKEQ. The CDR3 is 14 amino acids. Deletions cut 4 bases from V and 2 bases from J, with 12 bases between. CDR3 bases: TGTGCCAGCAGCCTATCCGGGACGACCTACGAGCAGTACATC. It is translated as CASSLSGTTYEQYI.

This clonotype has a handful of counts. The chain uses TRBV5-5 and TRBJ2-6, with D possibly TRBD1 on 6 matching bases. Germline lookup yields CDR1 SGHKS and CDR2 YYEKEE (reference sequence). The CDR3 runs to 18 residues. Trimming cost V 6 bases and J 0 bases, with 19 bases left between them. The CDR3 sequence: CASTIPQGYSSGANVLTF. In nucleotides, the CDR3 is TGTGCCAGCACCATTCCCCAGGGGTATAGCTCTGGGGCCAACGTCCTGACTTTC.

This clonotype was detected ten times or more. J is TRBJ2-3 and V is TRBV6-6; D is undetermined. Trimming removed 8 bases from V and 7 bases from J, with 22 bases in between. This CDR3 comprises 15 residues. Looked up from germline, CDR1 is MNHNY and CDR2 is SVGAGI (reference sequence). The chain's CDR3 is CASADRAAGRNTQYF. DNA of the CDR3: TGTGCCAGCGCCGATAGGGCGGCAGGCAGGAATACGCAGTATTTT.

The genes are TRBV28 and TRBJ2-7; TRBD2 matches at 10 bases. Trimming at V came to 6 bases and at J to 1 base, leaving 9 bases not matched to a gene. Germline V lookup: CDR1 MDHEN, CDR2 SYDVKM. CDR3 length: 16 amino acids. The CDR3 sequence is CASSRYTSGTSYEQYF. The CDR3 DNA follows: TGTGCCAGCAGCCGTTACACTAGCGGGACTTCCTACGAGCAGTACTTC. Looking up the rest from reference TRBV28 and TRBJ2-7 gives the full variable domain: DVKVTQSSRYLVKRTGEKVFLECVQDMDHENMFWYRQDPGLGLRLIYFSYDVKMKEKGDIPEGYSVSREKKERFSLILESASTNQTSMYLCASSRYTSGTSYEQYFGPGTRLTVT.

The gene calls are TRBV11-2 and TRBJ1-1; D is unresolved. Trimming stripped 0 bases from V and 13 bases from J, with 15 bases between. This CDR3 contains 13 residues. From germline, CDR1 is SGHAT and CDR2 FQNNGV. In DNA, the CDR3 is TGTGCCAGCAGCTTAGACGGAGGCCTTGGGGTTTTCTTT. The encoded protein is CASSLDGGLGVFF.

This clonotype has a count of ten or more. This chain links TRBV6-1 with TRBJ2-3; D is possibly TRBD2 (7 bases). CDR1 is MNHNS and CDR2 is SASEGT in the germline V gene. This CDR3 region has 14 residues. V dropped 10 bases and J dropped 3 bases, with 17 bases sitting between them. Here the CDR3 DNA reads TGTGCCACCACTTCGGGGGGCTGGACAGATACGCAGTATTTT. Residues: CATTSGGWTDTQYF.

Worth noting for this clonotype: A much larger clone lies a single base off, so this may be a read error. V and J are TRBV6-5 and TRBJ1-1; a possible D gene is TRBD1 (5 bases). The CDR3 loop spans 13 amino acids. V dropped 7 bases and J dropped 11 bases, with 20 bases sitting between them. The germline gives CDR1 MNHEY, CDR2 SVGAGI. As DNA, the CDR3 is TGTGCCAGCATACAGGAGAGTCCGCCCGGGGCTTTCTTT. Translating it yields CASIQESPPGAFF.